The rows below give T cell receptor beta chains drawn from one sample of a study of T cells and Merkel cell carcinoma outcomes. The protocol was immunoSEQ multiplex PCR, while the TCRdb copy is restricted to in-frame clones and leaves out a portion. Of some 4,200 clones in the sample, over 90% are singletons; the top ten hold over 1.5%. Sequenced sample: tumor tissue from Merkel cell carcinoma. These receptors were collected from a human donor with Merkel cell carcinoma. Each CDR3 is given with its conserved first and last residue. Each record gives: CDR3 protein, CDR3 DNA, V gene, J gene, D gene. The D gene is left open where the match is weak.

CAIRQENTEAFF,TGTGCCATCAGGCAGGAGAACACTGAAGCTTTCTTT,TRBV10-3,TRBJ1-1,NA
CASSLGTGSYEQYF,TGCGCCAGCAGCCTAGGGACAGGGTCCTACGAGCAGTACTTC,TRBV4-1,TRBJ2-7,TRBD1
CATSREKGNTIYF,TGTGCCACCAGCAGAGAGAAGGGAAACACCATATATTTT,TRBV15,TRBJ1-3,NA
CASSQGGHSPLHF,TGTGCCAGCAGTCAGGGGGGTCATTCACCCCTCCACTTT,TRBV7-2,TRBJ1-6,TRBD1
CASSEVGDLVKLFF,TGTGCCAGCAGTGAAGTGGGGGATTTGGTAAAACTGTTTTTT,TRBV25-1,TRBJ1-4,NA
CALKEHRGLGGYTF,TGTGCCCTCAAGGAGCACAGGGGGCTTGGTGGCTACACCTTC,TRBV6-1,TRBJ1-2,TRBD1
CASSPDSGANVLTF,TGCGCCAGCAGTCCCGACTCTGGGGCCAACGTCCTGACTTTC,TRBV5-1,TRBJ2-6,NA
CASSQEMAGDGELFF,TGCGCCAGCAGCCAAGAAATGGCGGGGGACGGGGAGCTGTTTTTT,TRBV4-3,TRBJ2-2,TRBD2
CASSLGASGGPQYF,TGTGCTAGCAGCTTAGGGGCTAGCGGGGGCCCCCAGTACTTC,TRBV7-7,TRBJ2-5,TRBD2
CASRNMLLQHARNTIYF,TGTGCCAGCAGGAATATGTTGCTACAACACGCACGAAACACCATATATTTT,TRBV21-1,TRBJ1-3,NA
CASSLGQINEKLFF,TGTGCCAGCAGCTTAGGGCAGATTAATGAAAAACTGTTTTTT,TRBV11-2,TRBJ1-4,NA
CASSLVTDGKIEAFF,TGTGCCAGCAGCTTAGTTACCGACGGAAAGATTGAAGCTTTCTTT,TRBV7-2,TRBJ1-1,NA
CATSIPGLASEQFF,TGTGCCACCAGCATTCCGGGACTAGCTTCTGAGCAGTTCTTC,TRBV15,TRBJ2-1,TRBD2
CASSLTGGTEAFF,TGTGCCAGCAGCCTCACAGGGGGCACTGAAGCTTTCTTT,TRBV14,TRBJ1-1,TRBD1
CASSQADRGNQPQHF,TGTGCCAGCAGCCAAGCAGACAGGGGGAATCAGCCCCAGCATTTT,TRBV4-2,TRBJ1-5,TRBD1
CASRPGTGDPPPDTQYF,TGCGCCAGCAGGCCCGGGACAGGGGATCCACCACCTGATACGCAGTATTTT,TRBV4-3,TRBJ2-3,TRBD1
CASSLVEDTEAFF,TGCGCCAGCAGCTTAGTAGAGGACACTGAAGCTTTCTTT,TRBV5-1,TRBJ1-1,NA
CASSLGLELDTQYF,TGTGCCAGCAGCTTGGGACTAGAATTAGATACGCAGTATTTT,TRBV5-4,TRBJ2-3,NA
CASSMATGTSTDTQYF,TGTGCCAGCAGTATGGCCACTGGAACTAGCACAGATACGCAGTATTTT,TRBV5-6,TRBJ2-3,NA
CATSRRGGFVGELFF,TGTGCCACCAGTCGGCGGGGGGGCTTTGTCGGGGAGCTGTTTTTT,TRBV15,TRBJ2-2,TRBD2
CASSSSPQREKLFF,TGCGCCAGCAGCTCGAGTCCCCAACGGGAAAAACTGTTTTTT,TRBV5-1,TRBJ1-4,NA
CASSLWGGPPSYEQYF,TGCGCCAGCAGCCTGTGGGGGGGCCCACCATCCTACGAGCAGTACTTC,TRBV5-1,TRBJ2-7,NA
CASSQTGGNTEAFF,TGTGCCAGCAGCCAGACAGGGGGGAACACTGAAGCTTTCTTT,TRBV7-3,TRBJ1-1,TRBD1
CASSPYIPGTGSYEQYF,TGTGCCAGCTCGCCCTATATCCCCGGGACAGGGTCCTACGAGCAGTACTTC,TRBV18,TRBJ2-7,TRBD1
CASSFGGRIPEKLFF,TGTGCCAGCAGCTTTGGGGGACGGATACCTGAAAAACTGTTTTTT,TRBV7-8,TRBJ1-4,NA
CASSLADTQYF,TGTGCCAGCAGCTTGGCCGATACGCAGTATTTT,TRBV7-9,TRBJ2-3,NA
CAISTGNTEAFF,TGTGCCATCTCGACGGGGAACACTGAAGCTTTCTTT,TRBV19,TRBJ1-1,NA
CASSVRLGEQFF,TGTGCCAGCAGCGTTCGACTCGGGGAGCAGTTCTTC,TRBV9,TRBJ2-1,NA
CSVGVTEAFF,TGCAGCGTTGGTGTCACTGAAGCTTTCTTT,TRBV29-1,TRBJ1-1,NA
CASSQGLAGRGNEQFF,TGTGCCAGCAGCCAGGGACTAGCGGGCCGGGGAAATGAGCAGTTCTTC,TRBV9,TRBJ2-1,TRBD2
CASTQGRNSYEQYF,TGTGCCAGCACCCAGGGGCGGAACTCCTACGAGCAGTACTTC,TRBV2,TRBJ2-7,NA
CANRVEQYF,TGTGCCAACAGGGTCGAGCAGTACTTC,TRBV6-6,TRBJ2-7,NA
CASSLQREDEQFF,TGTGCCAGCAGCTTACAGCGGGAGGATGAGCAGTTCTTC,TRBV7-3,TRBJ2-1,TRBD2
CASSFSGGANLEQYF,TGTGCCAGCAGCTTCAGCGGGGGGGCGAATCTCGAGCAGTACTTC,TRBV7-2,TRBJ2-7,TRBD2
CASSPLGRTSNYGYTF,TGTGCCAGCTCACCCCTCGGCAGGACCAGTAACTATGGCTACACCTTC,TRBV18,TRBJ1-2,NA
CASSLVESSGNTIYF,TGTGCCAGCAGCCTAGTGGAGAGCTCTGGAAACACCATATATTTT,TRBV9,TRBJ1-3,NA